The 17 T cell receptor beta chains below were found in one sample sequenced in a study of cytomegalovirus exposure and HLA in healthy donors. The PCR employed 60 Vbeta primers together with 13 Jbeta primers. Measured with immunoSEQ multiplex PCR; TCRdb has only the in-frame clones, and not every one. The sample yields tens of thousands of clones, around 77% seen once. Input material: PBMCs. These receptors all stem from a man aged 50-60 years in good health and CMV-seronegative.

The V call is TRBV5-6, the J call TRBJ2-7, with TRBD2 matching over 13 bases. J was trimmed by 6 bases and V by 3 bases; bases with no gene match: 3. CDR3 length: 14 residues. Germline V lookup: CDR1 SGHDT, CDR2 YYEEEE. The CDR3 is CASSSLAGGPEQYF. CDR3 DNA sequence: TGTGCCAGCAGCTCACTAGCGGGAGGGCCCGAGCAGTACTTC.

This clone has just a few counts. V is TRBV7-9 and J is TRBJ1-3, with D possibly being TRBD1 (6 bases). Germline CDR1 and CDR2: SEHNR and FQNEAQ (reference sequence). V shed 4 bases and J shed 8 bases, with 9 bases lying between them. This CDR3 spans 12 amino acids. CDR3 nucleotides: TGTGCCAGCAGCTCCCAGGGGTACACCATATATTTT. It translates to CASSSQGYTIYF.

The chain links TRBV27 to TRBJ1-1; the D is unclear. The CDR3 consists of 14 residues. Trimming pared 5 bases from V and 4 bases from J, leaving 14 bases between. Per the germline V gene, CDR1 is MNHEY and CDR2 is SMNVEV (reference sequence). CDR3 nucleotide sequence: TGTGCCAGCAGTACGCAGCGCCCCAGCACTGAAGCTTTCTTT. Protein product: CASSTQRPSTEAFF.

This chain uses TRBV5-8 with TRBJ1-6; maybe TRBD1 (6 bases). Trimming removed 3 bases at V and 9 bases at J, with 13 bases between. The CDR3 is 14 amino acids. CDR1 SGHTS and CDR2 YDEGEE come from the germline V gene. For the CDR3, the DNA is TGTGCCAGCAGCTCCCCCGGACAGACTTCACCCCTCCACTTT. Translated: CASSSPGQTSPLHF.

In this sample, this clone turned up a few times. The chain recombines TRBV5-1 with TRBJ2-7; 7 bases fit TRBD2. Per germline, CDR1 SGHRS and CDR2 YFSETQ. CDR3 length equals 15 residues. J lost 5 bases, V lost 0 bases, and 8 bases had no gene match. CDR3 protein: CASSLARLALDEQYF. The CDR3 nucleotides are TGCGCCAGCAGCTTGGCACGACTAGCCTTGGACGAGCAGTACTTC.

The chain uses TRBV21-1 and TRBJ1-5; the D segment call TRBD1 is taken from the table without a DNA check. TRBV21-1 is a listed pseudogene. The CDR3 loop spans 21 amino acids. The CDR3 here is CASSKVSDRWGSIGFDQPQHF. The CDR3 DNA reads as TGTGCCAGCAGCAAAGTCTCGGACAGGTGGGGGTCTATAGGGTTTGATCAGCCCCAGCATTTT.

The gene calls are TRBV30 and TRBJ1-3; 7 bases are shared with TRBD1. V was pared by 5 bases and J by 4 bases, with 5 bases of the junction left unmatched. The CDR3 extends over 13 amino acids. Germline values: CDR1 GTSNPN, CDR2 SVGIG (reference sequence). CDR3 bases: TGTGCCTGGCGACAGGGCGGCGGAAACACCATATATTTT. This sequence encodes CAWRQGGGNTIYF.

This chain joins TRBV25-1 and TRBJ1-1; D is undetermined. Germline V CDR1 and CDR2: MGHDK, SYGVNS. The CDR3 totals 12 residues. V gave up 4 bases and J gave up 4 bases, with 7 bases separating them. The CDR3 loop reads CASSGYSTEAFF. The CDR3 DNA reads TGTGCCAGCAGTGGCTACTCCACTGAAGCTTTCTTT.

The V gene is TRBV5-1, the J gene TRBJ2-1, with TRBD2 identical over 10 bases. This CDR3 is 16 amino acids long. Germline V gives CDR1 SGHRS, CDR2 YFSETQ. V dropped 0 bases and J dropped 8; count of bases not matched to a gene: 8. The DNA of the CDR3 is TGCGCCAGCAGCTTGGCCCTAGCGGGAGTTATCGATGAGCAGTTCTTC. The encoded protein is CASSLALAGVIDEQFF.

The chain employs TRBV18 and TRBJ1-4; 7 nucleotides line up with TRBD1. After removal of 5 bases from V and 5 bases from J, the junction contained 5 bases not matched to a gene. The germline gives CDR1 KGHSH, CDR2 LQKENI. The CDR3 contains 14 residues. In DNA form, the CDR3 reads TGTGCCAGCTCAGAGGGACAGAAAAATGAAAAACTGTTTTTT. It codes for CASSEGQKNEKLFF.

This chain uses TRBV27 with TRBJ2-7, with 10 bases identical to TRBD2. Per the germline V gene, CDR1 is MNHEY and CDR2 is SMNVEV (reference sequence). V gave up 6 bases and J gave up 3 bases; unmatched junction bases: 8. The CDR3 loop spans 15 amino acids. CDR3 region: CASRAAGGGNYEQYF. Here the CDR3 DNA reads TGTGCCAGCAGGGCAGCGGGAGGGGGAAACTACGAGCAGTACTTC.

This clone has only a few counts. This chain joins TRBV4-1 and TRBJ2-3; 8 positions agree with TRBD2. The CDR3 is 13 amino acids. Losses at the gene ends were 4 bases for V and 5 bases for J; bases not matched to a gene: 2. Germline CDR1 and CDR2: MGHRA and YSYEKL. The CDR3 here is CASSRTSQDTQYF. CDR3 coding DNA: TGCGCCAGCAGCCGGACTAGCCAAGATACGCAGTATTTT.

The V call is TRBV11-2, the J call TRBJ2-7; a weak D match, TRBD1 (5 bases). Trimming stripped 4 bases from V and 0 bases from J, with 10 bases between. The CDR3 loop spans 14 amino acids. Germline values: CDR1 SGHAT, CDR2 FQNNGV. CDR3 in amino acids: CASSSPGRSYEQYF. CDR3 sequence (DNA): TGTGCCAGCAGCTCGCCAGGGCGCTCCTACGAGCAGTACTTC.

The chain employs TRBV7-9 and TRBJ2-1; D perhaps matches TRBD2 (7 bases). This CDR3 spans 14 amino acids. The V end lost 5 bases, the J end lost 2 bases, and 10 bases lay between the germline ends. The V gene's germline CDR1 is SEHNR and CDR2 FQNEAQ (reference sequence). CDR3 sequence: CASSRGGTYNEQFF. In DNA form, the CDR3 reads TGTGCCAGCAGCAGGGGGGGGACCTACAATGAGCAGTTCTTC.

The V call is TRBV15, the J call TRBJ2-7; D is perhaps TRBD1 (6 bases). The CDR3 runs 13 residues. The ends were cut back, 5 bases at V and 0 bases at J, with 8 bases in the middle. CDR1 and CDR2 (germline): LNHNV, YYDKDF (reference sequence). The CDR3, as DNA: TGTGCCACCAGCGGGGACACCTCCTACGAGCAGTACTTC. Translated, it gives CATSGDTSYEQYF.

CDR3 amino acids: CASSPRQLSEAFF. CDR3 bases: TGTGCCAGCAGCCCGAGACAGCTCTCAGAAGCTTTCTTT. The chain recombines TRBV27 with TRBJ1-1, with D possibly being TRBD1 (5 bases). Germline assignment: CDR1 MNHEY and CDR2 SMNVEV (reference sequence). This CDR3 has 13 amino acids. The germline V and J ends were trimmed by 6 bases and 8 bases, with 16 bases remaining between them.

This chain uses TRBV6-6 with TRBJ1-1; a possible D gene is TRBD1 (5 bases). CDR1 MNHNY and CDR2 SVGAGI come from the germline V gene (reference sequence). With 2 bases removed from V and 0 bases from J, the gap between germline ends came to 7 bases. The CDR3 runs to 14 residues. In DNA form, the CDR3 reads TGTGCCAGCAGTTACGGGGGGGTGAACACTGAAGCTTTCTTT. This codes for CASSYGGVNTEAFF.